A selection of T cell receptor beta chains follows, all from one sample in a study of T cells expressing NK-cell markers. TCRdb re-called the 5' RACE reads; one entry per CDR3 protein, DNA not given. Seen in this sample are a few hundred thousand distinct CDR3 sequences; the ten most common clones hold over 4%. Sequenced: blood T cells: a sorted CD56 or NKG2C T cell subset, CD4+ or CD8+ T cells, or bulk PBMC T cells (not recorded which). The source is a man between 18 and 69 years old in good health. Both conserved end residues are part of each CDR3.

j_gene | v_gene | CDR3aa
TRBJ2-3 | TRBV7-9 | CASSFGLGQYF
TRBJ1-6 | TRBV5-1 | CASSKDGSSYNSPLHF
TRBJ2-3 | TRBV20-1 | CSADYRGTFTDTQYF
TRBJ2-7 | TRBV7-2 | CASSLANLAGGLYEQYF
TRBJ1-4 | TRBV5-1 | CASSLGGLATNEKLFF
TRBJ2-5 | TRBV12-3/TRBV12-4 | CASRPASRQGQKKTQYF
TRBJ1-1 | TRBV2 | CASKGHNTEAFF
TRBJ2-5 | TRBV7-2 | CASSEPGPSLLETQYF
TRBJ2-1 | TRBV7-9 | CASSPGSVDNEQFF
TRBJ2-3 | TRBV5-1 | CASSAAGSTDTQYF
TRBJ2-2 | TRBV12-3/TRBV12-4 | CASSQGSRRGLTGELFF
TRBJ1-6 | TRBV5-6 | CASSRRQDYSYNSPLHF
TRBJ2-7 | TRBV14 | CASRTGNTYEQYF
TRBJ2-7 | TRBV7-9 | CASRRGVDYEQYF
TRBJ2-3 | TRBV5-1 | CASSFQGRGTDTQYF
TRBJ2-3 | TRBV20-1 | CSAPRDGASTDTQYF
TRBJ1-5 | TRBV11-1 | CASSLYVAGRLTKNQPQHF
TRBJ2-1 | TRBV7-8 | CASSKGLDEQFF
TRBJ2-6 | TRBV27 | CASSSQGPLSLGANVLTF
TRBJ1-5 | TRBV7-2 | CASSRTASQDQPQHF
TRBJ1-1 | TRBV4-1 | CASSQDIRIAEAFF
TRBJ2-5 | TRBV14 | CASSGPRVGQETQYF
TRBJ1-5 | TRBV4-2 | CASSPFGTKTEPQHF
TRBJ2-3 | TRBV7-2 | CASSLASRIYTDTQYF
TRBJ1-5 | TRBV6-5 | CASSYIRPGQGNQPQHF
TRBJ2-3 | TRBV7-2 | CASSPSAGAIDTQYF
TRBJ2-2 | TRBV10-3 | CAMSGGVSTGTGELFF
TRBJ1-5 | TRBV15 | CATSTHRNQPQHF
TRBJ1-4 | TRBV20-1 | CSVDSLGQGFEKLFF
TRBJ2-5 | TRBV28 | CASSLQGTQYF
TRBJ1-2 | TRBV11-2 | CASSPLDRGLHGYTF
TRBJ2-3 | TRBV23-1 | CASSKRVGHRIATQYF
TRBJ2-3 | TRBV4-2 | CASSQRTSGGLSTDTQYF
TRBJ1-5 | TRBV6-1 | CASRTGHYNQPQHF
TRBJ2-1 | TRBV3-1 | CASSQGLVAGKDSYNEQFF
TRBJ2-7 | TRBV7-8 | CASSPSGKADLGQYF
TRBJ2-5 | TRBV7-2 | CASSRDSRSQETQYF
TRBJ2-3 | TRBV24-1 | CATSEWTSGVGADTQYF
TRBJ2-3 | TRBV11-3 | CASSLVPFSTSGGAVDTQYF
TRBJ1-2 | TRBV21-1 | CASSSRTGSRNYGYTF
TRBJ2-1 | TRBV7-2 | CASSRLAGASYNEQFF
TRBJ2-5 | TRBV19 | CASSPRDRGAETQYF
TRBJ2-7 | TRBV10-1 | CASSGDRTYEQYF
TRBJ2-7 | TRBV14 | CASSQVIGFNEQYF
TRBJ1-1 | TRBV12-5 | CASALGILNTEAFF
TRBJ2-3 | TRBV6-5 | CASSYVKGIDTQYF
TRBJ1-1 | TRBV7-6 | CASSSIDPAANTEAFF
TRBJ1-2 | TRBV9 | CASSVTGGTYGYTF
TRBJ2-1 | TRBV5-1 | CASSSRDHAYNEQFF
TRBJ1-4 | TRBV18 | CASSLLQGGGEKLFF
TRBJ2-1 | TRBV5-1 | CASRVGDSRVNEQFF